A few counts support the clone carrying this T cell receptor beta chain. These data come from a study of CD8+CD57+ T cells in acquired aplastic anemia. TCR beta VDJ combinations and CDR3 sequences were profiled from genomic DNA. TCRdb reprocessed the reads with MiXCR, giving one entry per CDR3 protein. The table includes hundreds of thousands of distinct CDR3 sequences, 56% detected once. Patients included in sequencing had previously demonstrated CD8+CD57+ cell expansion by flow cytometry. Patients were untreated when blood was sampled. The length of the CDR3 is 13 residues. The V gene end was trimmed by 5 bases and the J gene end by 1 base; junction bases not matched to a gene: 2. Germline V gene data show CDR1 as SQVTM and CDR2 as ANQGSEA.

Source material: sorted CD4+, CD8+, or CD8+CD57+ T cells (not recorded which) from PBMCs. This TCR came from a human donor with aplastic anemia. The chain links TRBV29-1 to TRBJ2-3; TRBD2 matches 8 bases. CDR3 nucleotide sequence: TGCAGCGTTAGCGGGAGCGGCACAGATACGCAGTATTTT. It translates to CSVSGSGTDTQYF.